This T cell receptor (beta chain) was sequenced during a study of beta chain features in type 1 diabetes. Expressed TCRB transcripts were sequenced because the entire RNA isolate underwent reverse transcription. Clones were read by immunoSEQ multiplex PCR, and TCRdb kept only the in-frame ones, dropping some. Seen here are approximately 100,000 clones, 28% observed once, and the top ten hold 0.53%. CDR3 size: 17 residues. The V gene end was trimmed by 4 bases and the J gene end by 6 bases; junction bases not matched to a gene: 10. The germline V gene encodes CDR1 SGDLS and CDR2 YYNGEE. Study-level results: A moderate, significant TCRB CDR3 shortening appeared in type 1 diabetes across four CD4+ subsets.

Comments on this clone: Its antigen is not known.

The J gene is TRBJ2-1, the V gene TRBV9, with 13 positions matching TRBD2. Sequencing was done on a sample of central memory CD4+ T cells from blood. The sequence was obtained from a woman younger than 30 with type 1 diabetes. The CDR3 loop is CASSPRLAGGAGNEQFF. The CDR3 DNA sequence: TGTGCCAGCAGCCCACGACTAGCGGGAGGCGCGGGCAATGAGCAGTTCTTC.